A selection of T cell receptor beta chains follows, all from one sample in a study of blood T cell repertoires in COVID-19. Sequencing was performed with immunoSEQ multiplex PCR; in TCRdb, only in-frame clones are kept and a portion is missing. This sample yields 200,000 to 300,000 clones, of which 70% to 90% are seen a single time; 2.5% to 3.5% belongs to the top ten. The sample taken for sequencing was peripheral blood. Receptors originate from a woman aged 25 to 39 who had recovered from COVID-19. Each CDR3 is given with its conserved first and last residue. A D gene is named only where the DNA matches it firmly. Size values are once, few and many counts, or a class for expanded clones, and some rows have none.

abundance	j_gene	v_gene	d_gene	CDR3aa	CDR3nt
.	TRBJ2-7	TRBV30	TRBD1	CAWHSRQGGEQYF	TGTGCCTGGCACTCCCGACAGGGGGGCGAGCAGTACTTC
.	TRBJ2-5	TRBV1	.	CTSRTTQETQYF	TGCACCAGTCGGACTACCCAAGAGACCCAGTACTTC
.	TRBJ2-7	TRBV19	.	CASSIGGSYEQYF	TGTGCCAGTAGTATCGGAGGGTCCTACGAGCAGTACTTC
.	TRBJ1-2	TRBV24-1	.	CATSDLSETKGGGYTF	TGTGCCACCAGTGATTTGTCAGAGACGAAAGGGGGTGGCTACACCTTC
few	TRBJ1-2	TRBV3-1/TRBV3-2	TRBD1	CASSLGTANYGYTF	TGTGCCAGCAGCCTCGGGACAGCTAACTATGGCTACACCTTC
.	TRBJ2-1	TRBV4-3	.	CASSQDRYEQFF	TGCGCCAGCAGCCAGGACAGATATGAGCAGTTCTTC
.	TRBJ2-1	TRBV3-1/TRBV3-2	TRBD2	CASSQAGGLYNEQFF	TGTGCCAGCAGCCAGGCGGGGGGACTCTACAATGAGCAGTTCTTC
.	TRBJ1-2	TRBV7-2	.	CASSQAGGAGYTF	TGTGCCAGCAGCCAAGCTGGGGGGGCTGGCTACACCTTC
.	TRBJ2-3	TRBV20-1	TRBD2	CSASGLGDTQYF	TGCAGTGCTAGTGGACTAGGAGATACGCAGTATTTT
.	TRBJ1-2	TRBV24-1	.	CATSDLQKFGALPNYGYTF	TGTGCCACCAGTGATTTGCAAAAGTTTGGGGCACTTCCTAACTATGGCTACACCTTC
.	TRBJ1-2	TRBV4-3	TRBD1	CASSPTPGQGYGYTF	TGCGCCAGCAGTCCGACACCGGGACAGGGATATGGCTACACCTTC
.	TRBJ2-1	TRBV6-5	.	CASSNSPIDEQFF	TGTGCCAGCAGCAACTCCCCCATAGATGAGCAGTTCTTC
.	TRBJ2-7	TRBV25-1	.	CASSPWGQYEQYF	TGTGCCAGCAGCCCTTGGGGCCAATACGAGCAGTACTTC
.	TRBJ1-4	TRBV5-6	.	CASSETGPAQRKLFF	TGTGCCAGCAGCGAAACAGGGCCCGCTCAAAGAAAACTGTTTTTT
.	TRBJ2-3	TRBV19	TRBD2	CASSPPGGAGGIDTQYF	TGTGCCAGTAGTCCCCCCGGGGGGGCGGGGGGAATAGATACGCAGTATTTT
.	TRBJ2-5	TRBV27	TRBD1	CASKAQGASETQYF	TGTGCCAGCAAAGCACAGGGGGCCTCAGAGACCCAGTACTTC
.	TRBJ2-5	TRBV7-9	TRBD2	CASKTLAGQETQYF	TGTGCCAGCAAAACACTAGCGGGACAAGAGACCCAGTACTTC
.	TRBJ2-1	TRBV18	TRBD1	CASSPQGANNNEQFF	TGTGCCAGCTCACCCCAGGGGGCCAATAACAATGAGCAGTTCTTC
.	TRBJ1-1	TRBV5-1	TRBD1	CASSFGTGGMMNTEAFF	TGCGCCAGCAGCTTTGGGACAGGGGGCATGATGAACACTGAAGCTTTCTTT
.	TRBJ1-1	TRBV27	TRBD1	CASSPGQGGNTEAFF	TGTGCCAGCAGTCCGGGACAGGGCGGGAACACTGAAGCTTTCTTT
.	TRBJ1-4	TRBV18	.	CASSYGRNEKLFF	TGTGCCAGCTCATACGGGAGAAATGAAAAACTGTTTTTT
.	TRBJ1-5	TRBV19	TRBD1	CASSIELQGANQPQHF	TGTGCCAGTAGTATAGAGTTACAGGGGGCCAATCAGCCCCAGCATTTT
.	TRBJ2-7	TRBV7-6	.	CASSSIGQPGLQYF	TGTGCCAGCAGCTCAATTGGGCAGCCCGGTTTGCAGTACTTC
once	TRBJ2-5	TRBV5-1	TRBD2	CASSSGTSGETQYF	TGCGCCAGCAGTTCCGGGACTAGCGGGGAGACCCAGTACTTC
.	TRBJ2-3	TRBV29-1	.	CSVLTGISTDTQYF	TGCAGCGTCCTGACAGGTATTAGCACAGATACGCAGTATTTT
.	TRBJ2-3	TRBV5-4	TRBD2	CASSLVPGGAGTDTQYF	TGTGCCAGCAGCCTGGTACCCGGGGGGGCGGGCACAGATACGCAGTATTTT
.	TRBJ2-2	TRBV11-2	.	CASSLVLVGELFF	TGTGCCAGCAGCTTAGTTTTAGTCGGGGAGCTGTTTTTT
.	TRBJ1-1	TRBV19	TRBD1	CASSIWQGVGFSDTEAFF	TGTGCCAGTAGTATCTGGCAGGGGGTTGGGTTTTCCGACACTGAAGCTTTCTTT
.	TRBJ2-1	TRBV14	TRBD2	CASSPPSGRYSYNEQFF	TGTGCCAGCAGCCCCCCCAGCGGGAGGTACTCCTACAATGAGCAGTTCTTC
.	TRBJ2-7	TRBV5-6	.	CASSLRGMTYEQYF	TGTGCCAGCAGCTTGCGGGGTATGACGTACGAGCAGTACTTC
.	TRBJ2-2	TRBV28	TRBD2	CASSLEAGARGELFF	TGTGCCAGCAGTTTAGAAGCGGGGGCGCGCGGGGAGCTGTTTTTT
.	TRBJ1-3	TRBV10-3	TRBD1	CAISEVGQGIGNTIYF	TGTGCCATCAGTGAGGTGGGACAGGGGATAGGAAACACCATATATTTT
.	TRBJ2-1	TRBV10-1	.	CASSDISVARDNEQFF	TGCGCCAGCAGTGATATCTCGGTAGCTCGGGACAATGAGCAGTTCTTC
few	TRBJ1-5	TRBV2	.	CASSEAHSGFSNQPQHF	TGTGCCAGCAGTGAAGCGCACTCAGGGTTTAGCAATCAGCCCCAGCATTTT
.	TRBJ1-1	TRBV6-2/TRBV6-3	.	CASSPRGPNTEAFF	TGTGCCAGCAGTCCCCGGGGTCCAAACACTGAAGCTTTCTTT
.	TRBJ2-2	TRBV5-8	.	CASSLGLYTGELFF	TGTGCCAGCAGCTTAGGACTCTATACCGGGGAGCTGTTTTTT
.	TRBJ1-1	TRBV7-8	.	CASSFTGENTEAFF	TGTGCCAGCAGCTTTACGGGAGAAAACACTGAAGCTTTCTTT
.	TRBJ2-7	TRBV10-3	TRBD1	CAISEGDRGHEQYF	TGTGCCATCAGTGAGGGGGACAGGGGTCACGAGCAGTACTTC
once	TRBJ2-7	TRBV27	TRBD1	CASSLDRDYEQYF	TGTGCCAGCAGTTTGGACAGGGATTACGAGCAGTACTTC
.	TRBJ2-7	TRBV5-1	TRBD1	CASSLMGQGYEQYF	TGCGCCAGCAGCTTGATGGGACAGGGATACGAGCAGTACTTC